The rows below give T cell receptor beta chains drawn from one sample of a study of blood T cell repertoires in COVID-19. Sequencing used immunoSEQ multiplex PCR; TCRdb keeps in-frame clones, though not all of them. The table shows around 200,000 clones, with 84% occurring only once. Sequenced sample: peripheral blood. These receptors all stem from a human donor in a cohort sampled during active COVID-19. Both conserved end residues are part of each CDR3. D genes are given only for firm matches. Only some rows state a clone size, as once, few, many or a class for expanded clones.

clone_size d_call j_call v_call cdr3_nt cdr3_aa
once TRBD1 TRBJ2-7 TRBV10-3 TGTGCCATCAGTGAGAGCTCGACAGGGGGGACCTACGAGCAGTACTTC CAISESSTGGTYEQYF
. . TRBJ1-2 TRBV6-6 TGTGCCAGCAGGTCGGCTAACTATGGCTACACCTTC CASRSANYGYTF
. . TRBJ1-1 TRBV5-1 TGCGCCAGCAGCCCCGCAGGAACGATGAACACTGAAGCTTTCTTT CASSPAGTMNTEAFF
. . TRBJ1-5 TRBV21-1 . CASRPGQGYPCHQPQHF
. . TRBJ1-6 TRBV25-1 TGTGCCAGCAGTGAAACTAGAGACCTTGGGTCACCCCTCCACTTT CASSETRDLGSPLHF
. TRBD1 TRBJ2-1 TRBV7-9 TGTGCCAGCAGTCCCGATTTTCGGGACAGGGTTTTTAATGAGCAGTTCTTC CASSPDFRDRVFNEQFF
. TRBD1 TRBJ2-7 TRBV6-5 TGTGCCAGCATCCGTTCCGGACAGGACTCCTACGAGCAGTACTTC CASIRSGQDSYEQYF
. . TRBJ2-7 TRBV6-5 TGTGCCAGCAGTAGGACAGAGACCTACGAGCAGTACTTC CASSRTETYEQYF
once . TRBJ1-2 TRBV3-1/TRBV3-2 TGTGCCAGCAGCCAAGATTTAGTTGCAGGGTCCAACTATGGCTACACCTTC CASSQDLVAGSNYGYTF
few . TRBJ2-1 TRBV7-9 TGTGCCAGCAGTTCTACAGGGTCCTACTCCTACAATGAGCAGTTCTTC CASSSTGSYSYNEQFF
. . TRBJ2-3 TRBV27 TGTGCCAGCAGCTTAACGCGCGGGGACAGTTACACAGATACGCAGTATTTT CASSLTRGDSYTDTQYF
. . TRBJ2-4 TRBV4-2 TGTGCCAGCAGCCAAGCCGTCCGAGGGGGTGCCAAAAACATTCAGTACTTC CASSQAVRGGAKNIQYF
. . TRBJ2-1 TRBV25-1 TGTGCCAGCAGTGATCCGACAGTGAGCTCCTACAATGAGCAGTTCTTC CASSDPTVSSYNEQFF
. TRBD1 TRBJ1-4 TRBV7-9 TGTGCCAGCAGCATTCGGACAGGGGTCGGCGAAAAACTGTTTTTT CASSIRTGVGEKLFF
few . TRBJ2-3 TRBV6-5 TGTGCCAGCAGTTACACAGGGCTAGGGGCAGATACGCAGTATTTT CASSYTGLGADTQYF
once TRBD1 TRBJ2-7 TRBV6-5 TGTGCCAGCAGTCGACAGGGGGGCACCTACGAGCAGTACTTC CASSRQGGTYEQYF
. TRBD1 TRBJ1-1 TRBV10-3 TGTGCCACCAACAGGGGGCAACGGACTGAAGCTTTCTTT CATNRGQRTEAFF
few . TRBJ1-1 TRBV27 TGTGCCAGCAGTCGCACAGGTGCGGGACTCACTGAAGCTTTCTTT CASSRTGAGLTEAFF
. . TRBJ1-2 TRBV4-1 TGCGCCAGCAGCCAAGTGGCCATCCAGGGGACGGTTCGCTACACCTTC CASSQVAIQGTVRYTF
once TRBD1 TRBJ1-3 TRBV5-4 TGTGCCAGCAGCTCGGATCGGACAGGGGATTCCACCATATATTTT CASSSDRTGDSTIYF
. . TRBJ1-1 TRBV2 TGTGCCAGCAGCTCTTATCGGGGAAGAGGAAACACTGAAGCTTTCTTT CASSSYRGRGNTEAFF
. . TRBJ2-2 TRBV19 TGTGCCAGTAGTATTAGGACCATTAGTAGCGCCGGGGAGCTGTTTTTT CASSIRTISSAGELFF
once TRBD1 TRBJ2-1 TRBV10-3 TGTGCCGTTTACAGGGGGCCCCCTTACAATGAGCAGTTCTTC CAVYRGPPYNEQFF
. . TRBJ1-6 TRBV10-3 TGTGCCATCAGTGAGTCTGGGGGCAGGTATAATTCACCCCTCCACTTT CAISESGGRYNSPLHF
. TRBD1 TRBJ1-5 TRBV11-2 TGTGCCAGCAGCTCAGGGGGGACAAGCAATCAGCCCCAGCATTTT CASSSGGTSNQPQHF
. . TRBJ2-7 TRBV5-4 TGTGCCAGCAGCATTCAAGGGGGAGCCAGGGCCGCCGAGCAGTACTTC CASSIQGGARAAEQYF
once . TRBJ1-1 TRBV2 TGTGCCAGCAGGGACACCCCCCCTGAAGCTTTCTTT CASRDTPPEAFF